This T cell receptor beta chain was sequenced in a study of immune cell composition in non-small cell lung cancer. Study results and limitations: Shared sequences between tumour-reactive and dominant in vivo clones were not proven. Lung adenocarcinomas had lower top 10 clone scores and clonality than squamous tumours. In adenocarcinoma, maximal tumour-associated clone frequency tracked TIL tumour reactivity.

This clone was seen a few times. Its antigen is unknown. Template was genomic DNA from frozen, unsorted single-cell suspensions. The table came from immunoSEQ multiplex PCR; TCRdb's copy has only in-frame clones and leaves some out. This table has about 1,500 clones, about 82% appearing once. The clonotype was recovered from a human donor with non-small cell lung cancer. Sequencing input: lung tumor tissue.

The chain's CDR3 is CASSFQGIGNQPQHF. CDR3 DNA sequence: TGTGCCAGCAGTTTTCAGGGGATCGGCAATCAGCCCCAGCATTTT. The chain is built from TRBV27 and TRBJ1-5, with D possibly being TRBD1 (6 bases). There are 15 residues in the CDR3. The V gene lost 3 bases and the J gene lost 2 bases, with 11 bases spanning the gap. The V gene's germline CDR1 is MNHEY and CDR2 SMNVEV (reference sequence).